The next 24 T cell receptor beta chains were all read from a single sample in a study of T cells in localized non-small cell lung cancer. Sequencing was performed with immunoSEQ multiplex PCR; in TCRdb, only in-frame clones are kept and a portion is missing. The sample has some 7,000 clones; about 21% are singletons. Source: lung tumor tissue, taken before any cancer treatment. These receptors were obtained from a man aged 35 to 69 with stage III squamous cell lung carcinoma.

This clone came up many times. The genes are TRBV11-3 and TRBJ2-7, with 8 bases identical to TRBD2. Germline CDR1 reads SGHNT; CDR2 reads YENEEA. V trimming: 5 bases; J trimming: 5 bases; junction bases outside the gene matches: 11. This CDR3 spans 15 amino acids. CDR3: CASSPNPGLGNEQYF. The CDR3 bases are TGTGCCAGCAGCCCAAATCCGGGACTAGGGAACGAGCAGTACTTC.

This clone appeared a few times. The rearrangement uses TRBV11-3 and TRBJ2-5; possibly TRBD2 for D (6 bases). Germline assignment: CDR1 SGHNT and CDR2 YENEEA. The CDR3 has 14 amino acids. V lost 4 bases and J 1 base, leaving 10 bases between the germline ends. In DNA, the CDR3 is TGTGCCAGCAGCTCGCGGGGCACCCAAGAGACCCAGTACTTC. As protein: CASSSRGTQETQYF.

Judged by abundance, this clone is medium-sized. The rearrangement joins TRBV9 to TRBJ1-4, with 8 bases aligning to TRBD1. Trimming removed 4 bases from V and 0 bases from J; junction bases left unmatched: 5. The CDR3 totals 16 residues. In germline, CDR1 is SGDLS, CDR2 YYNGEE. The CDR3 loop is CASSLGTGATNEKLFF. In DNA form, the CDR3 reads TGTGCCAGCAGCCTGGGGACAGGCGCAACTAATGAAAAACTGTTTTTT.

Only a few counts were recorded for this clone. The chain carries TRBV30 and TRBJ1-1, with 7 positions matching TRBD1. The germline gives CDR1 GTSNPN, CDR2 SVGIG (reference sequence). V trimming: 0 bases; J trimming: 11 bases; junction bases outside the gene matches: 6. The CDR3 is 12 residues long. This chain's CDR3 is CAWSVTGTEAFF. The CDR3 region has the DNA TGTGCCTGGAGTGTAACCGGGACAGAGGCTTTCTTT.

The rearrangement links TRBV19 to TRBJ1-1; D may be TRBD1 (5 bases). The CDR3 sequence is 14 residues long. Trimming stripped 4 bases from V and 0 bases from J, with 9 bases between. Germline CDR1 and CDR2: LNHDA and SQIVND (reference sequence). The CDR3 DNA sequence: TGTGCCAGTAGTACGGGACGATTGAACACTGAAGCTTTCTTT. Residues: CASSTGRLNTEAFF.

This clone was observed a few times. The chain has TRBV6-8 and TRBJ2-7; D is undetermined. Germline CDR1 and CDR2: MNHGY and SAAAGT. Trimming removed 5 bases at V and 2 bases at J, with 13 bases between. The CDR3 is made up of 14 amino acids. CDR3 sequence reads: CASSEFTAAYEQYF. The CDR3 coding sequence is TGTGCCAGCAGTGAGTTCACGGCTGCCTACGAGCAGTACTTC.

The rearrangement links TRBV30 to TRBJ1-5; D gene uncertain. V was trimmed by 0 bases and J by 6 bases, leaving 12 bases between them. The germline V gene encodes CDR1 GTSNPN and CDR2 SVGIG (reference sequence). This CDR3 region has 14 residues. The CDR3 bases are TGTGCCTGGAGTGTTCAGGCTACCTCTCAGCCCCAGCATTTT. Translation gives CAWSVQATSQPQHF. The complete variable domain, with remaining parts taken from reference TRBV30 and TRBJ1-5, reads SQTIHQWPATLVQPVGSPLSLECTVEGTSNPNLYWYRQAAGRGLQLLFYSVGIGQISSEVPQNLSASRPQDRQFILSSKKLLLSDSGFYLCAWSVQATSQPQHFGDGTRLSIL.

This clone was counted once. The CDR3 carries no conserved terminal phenylalanine or tryptophan, so it likely arises from a read error. No DNA is shown, since the ends of the CDR3 on it are uncertain; the CDR3 is the one TCRdb lists. This chain links TRBV18 with TRBJ1-2. Germline loops: CDR1 KGHSH, CDR2 LQKENI. The CDR3 is 13 amino acids in total, end residues counted. Here the CDR3 reads CASSLGTNGIRSL.

V and J are TRBV11-3 and TRBJ2-3; TRBD2 matches at 10 bases. With 2 bases clipped from V and 7 bases from J, the junction kept 9 bases outside the gene matches. CDR1 and CDR2 (germline): SGHNT, YENEEA. CDR3 size: 16 residues. CDR3 nucleotides: TGTGCCAGCAGCTTAACGCCTAGCGGGAGTTTGAATACGCAGTATTTT. It translates to CASSLTPSGSLNTQYF.

V usage is TRBV11-3 and J usage is TRBJ1-5; 8 bases match TRBD1. Germline assignment: CDR1 SGHNT and CDR2 YENEEA. CDR3 length: 15 residues. Trimming took 5 bases from V and 0 from J; bases not matched to a gene: 3. CDR3 sequence (DNA): TGTGCCAGCAGCCTGGACAGGGCTAGCAATCAGCCCCAGCATTTT. The encoded protein is CASSLDRASNQPQHF.

The chain combines TRBV11-3 with TRBJ2-1; D is possibly TRBD1 (5 bases). The germline V gene encodes CDR1 SGHNT and CDR2 YENEEA. The CDR3 loop spans 14 amino acids. V gave up 2 bases and J gave up 2 bases, with 7 bases separating them. The CDR3 sequence: CASSLKGPYNEQFF. The DNA for the CDR3 is TGTGCCAGCAGCTTAAAGGGGCCCTACAATGAGCAGTTCTTC.

This clone was recorded a few times. In nucleotides, the CDR3 is TGTGCCAGCACCCCCCACGAGCATCTAATGAAAAAGACCCCGGCGCGGTTTTTT. This encodes CASTPHEHLMKKTPARFF. This sequence joins TRBV11-3 and TRBJ1-4; D unresolved. The CDR3 has 18 amino acids. Germline CDR1 and CDR2: SGHNT and YENEEA. V was trimmed by 7 bases and J by 16 bases, leaving 37 bases between them.

This sequence joins TRBV9 and TRBJ1-3; D perhaps matches TRBD1 (6 bases). The V end was cut by 3 bases, the J end by 4 bases, with 14 bases between. Germline CDR1 is SGDLS and CDR2 is YYNGEE. The length of the CDR3 is 15 residues. The CDR3: CASSASGTTGNTIYF. The CDR3 nucleotides are TGTGCCAGCAGCGCCTCCGGGACAACGGGAAACACCATATATTTT. Full variable domain (rest looked up from reference TRBV9 and TRBJ1-3): DSGVTQTPKHLITATGQRVTLRCSPRSGDLSVYWYQQSLDQGLQFLIQYYNGEERAKGNILERFSAQQFPDLHSELNLSSLELGDSALYFCASSASGTTGNTIYFGEGSWLTVV.

This clone was seen only a few times. V gene TRBV11-3 combines with J gene TRBJ2-3; 8 bases map to TRBD2. V trimming: 5 bases; J trimming: 4 bases; junction bases outside the gene matches: 8. The CDR3 sequence is 15 residues long. CDR1 is SGHNT, CDR2 YENEEA, per germline. The CDR3 loop reads CASSPSGREADTQYF. The CDR3 coding sequence is TGTGCCAGCAGCCCCTCCGGGAGGGAAGCAGATACGCAGTATTTT.

V is TRBV7-2 and J is TRBJ1-6, with 9 bases that match TRBD1. This CDR3 comprises 13 residues. J gave up 9 bases and V 11 bases, and 8 bases lay outside the gene matches. Germline CDR1 and CDR2: SGHTA and FQGNSA. This CDR3 is CAAGGTGFSPLHF. DNA of the CDR3: TGTGCCGCTGGGGGGACAGGGTTTTCACCCCTCCACTTT.

This clone has a handful of counts. This sequence joins TRBV18 and TRBJ2-2; D is unclear. The germline V gene encodes CDR1 KGHSH and CDR2 LQKENI. The CDR3 covers 13 residues. The V and J ends lost 1 base and 1 base respectively, with 1 base between them. CDR3 protein: CASSPQNTGELFF. The CDR3 DNA is TGTGCCAGCTCACCACAGAACACCGGGGAGCTGTTTTTT.

This chain links TRBV28 with TRBJ1-2, with a tentative D call TRBD1 (6 bases). The V end was cut by 5 bases, the J end by 5 bases, with 15 bases between. CDR1 MDHEN and CDR2 SYDVKM come from the germline V gene. This CDR3 contains 14 residues. CDR3 sequence (DNA): TGTGCCAGCAGTCCGTTCCGGGGGGCTTATGGCTACACCTTC. It specifies CASSPFRGAYGYTF.

In its sample, this clone was seen a few times. This chain connects TRBV9 to TRBJ2-7; 8 bases are a match to TRBD2. In germline, CDR1 is SGDLS, CDR2 YYNGEE. The CDR3 is 15 residues long. J gave up 5 bases and V 5 bases, and 12 bases lay outside the gene matches. The CDR3: CASSEDAGGADEQYF. The CDR3 DNA follows: TGTGCCAGCAGTGAAGATGCGGGAGGTGCGGACGAGCAGTACTTC.

The chain combines TRBV18 with TRBJ2-5, with D tentatively TRBD2 (6 bases). CDR1 and CDR2 from the germline V gene are KGHSH and LQKENI. This CDR3 spans 15 amino acids. The ends were cut back, 2 bases at V and 1 base at J, with 11 bases in the middle. The CDR3 here is CASSPNGLTQETQYF. DNA for the CDR3: TGTGCCAGCTCACCAAACGGACTAACCCAAGAGACCCAGTACTTC.

This clone is deemed medium-sized. CDR3 sequence (DNA): TGTGCCAGCACCTACAGGACAACTGATTCACCCCTCCACTTT. Its translation: CASTYRTTDSPLHF. The gene calls are TRBV6-8 and TRBJ1-6, with a weak D call TRBD1 (5 bases). The CDR3 totals 14 residues. V was pared by 7 bases and J by 8 bases, with 15 bases between. Germline loops: CDR1 MNHGY, CDR2 SAAAGT.

This chain connects TRBV11-3 to TRBJ1-1, with TRBD1 matching 10 bases. Per germline, CDR1 SGHNT and CDR2 YENEEA. The V gene end was trimmed by 5 bases and the J gene end by 5 bases; junction bases not matched to a gene: 5. The CDR3 is 14 amino acids. CDR3 in DNA: TGTGCCAGCAGCCGAGACAGGGGGCGAACTGAAGCTTTCTTT. Residues: CASSRDRGRTEAFF.

CDR3 DNA sequence: TGCGCCAGCAGCCGCCTAGCGCTGACTAGCACAGATACGCAGTATTTT. Translating it yields CASSRLALTSTDTQYF. This rearrangement joins TRBV5-1 to TRBJ2-3, with D possibly matching TRBD2 (6 bases). V gave up 4 bases and J gave up 0 bases, with 15 bases separating them. CDR1 SGHRS and CDR2 YFSETQ come from the germline V gene. The CDR3 runs to 16 residues.

The V gene is TRBV6-8, the J gene TRBJ1-3, with 8 bases aligning to TRBD1. The germline V gene encodes CDR1 MNHGY and CDR2 SAAAGT. The V segment lost 2 bases and the J segment 0 bases; nucleotides outside the gene matches: 0. The CDR3 covers 15 residues. The CDR3 loop is CASSYTGGSGNTIYF. CDR3 nucleotide sequence: TGTGCCAGCAGTTACACAGGGGGCTCTGGAAACACCATATATTTT.

The chain uses TRBV6-8 and TRBJ1-3, with a weak D call TRBD1 (5 bases). Germline V gives CDR1 MNHGY, CDR2 SAAAGT. The CDR3 is 12 amino acids. Trimming removed 8 bases from V and 4 bases from J, with 9 bases in between. The CDR3 nucleotides read TGTGCCAGCGCCAGGGTCGGAAACACCATATATTTT. It codes for CASARVGNTIYF.